Following are 27 T cell receptor beta chains from one sample sequenced in a study of cytomegalovirus exposure and HLA in healthy donors (dated by TCRdb to about 2017). The library was generated by the immunoSEQ multiplex PCR assay. The multiplex PCR relied on a mix of 60 forward primers for TCR Vbeta segments and 13 reverse primers for TCR Jbeta segments. TCRdb obtained this table from immuneACCESS and retained in-frame rearrangements with V and J assigned. These tables miss some clones; where compared with another copy, unresolved V genes account for less than half of the shortfall, and the remainder is unexplained. In this sample the table shows around 210,000 clones, about 78% of which occur a single time. Together, the top ten hold 2.9% of the sample. Sequenced: PBMCs. The receptors stem from a woman in her 30s in good health and CMV-seronegative.

This sequence joins TRBV10-3 and TRBJ2-3; D may be TRBD2 (6 bases). Germline V gene sequence: CDR1 ENHRY, CDR2 SYGVKD. The CDR3 has 14 amino acids. The germline V and J ends were trimmed by 8 bases and 1 base, with 13 bases remaining between them. The DNA of the CDR3 is TGTGCCATCCGCGGGGTAGCTCGCACAGATACGCAGTATTTT. The encoded protein is CAIRGVARTDTQYF.

The chain joins TRBV10-3 to TRBJ1-2, with 8 bases matching TRBD1. The CDR3 sequence is 14 residues long. Unmatched junction bases numbered 10, after V lost 5 bases and J lost 8 bases. Germline-derived CDR1 and CDR2 are ENHRY and SYGVKD. Here the CDR3 reads CAISNPDRGGGYTF. Here the CDR3 DNA reads TGTGCCATCAGTAACCCCGACAGGGGCGGCGGCTACACCTTC.

This clone was observed once. The rearrangement joins TRBV5-6 to TRBJ2-5, with 8 bases aligning to TRBD2. The germline V gene has CDR1 SGHDT and CDR2 YYEEEE. The junction had 5 bases not matched to a gene; V was cut back by 3 bases and J by 1 base. The CDR3 has 15 amino acids. CDR3 nucleotides: TGTGCCAGCAGCTCGCCTCGGGAGGGCCAAGAGACCCAGTACTTC. Translated, it gives CASSSPREGQETQYF.

The rearrangement uses TRBV5-1 and TRBJ1-1; the match to TRBD1 covers 9 bases. Germline assignment: CDR1 SGHRS and CDR2 YFSETQ. The CDR3 loop spans 20 amino acids. V was pared by 1 base and J by 6 bases, with 22 bases of the junction left unmatched. The CDR3 reads CASSLSVTGGNFGFVSEAFF. CDR3 nucleotides: TGCGCCAGCAGCTTGTCTGTGACAGGGGGTAATTTTGGGTTTGTTTCTGAAGCTTTCTTT.

The chain links TRBV28 to TRBJ1-5; a possible D gene is TRBD1 (6 bases). Deletions cut 3 bases from V and 3 bases from J, with 15 bases between. CDR3 length: 16 amino acids. CDR1 MDHEN and CDR2 SYDVKM come from the germline V gene. CDR3 residues: CASSFRGAFFNQPQHF. The CDR3 region has the DNA TGTGCCAGCAGTTTTCGGGGGGCGTTCTTCAATCAGCCCCAGCATTTT.

CDR3 in amino acids: CASSDGTGVQPQHF. The CDR3 nucleotides are TGTGCCAGCAGTGACGGGACAGGGGTTCAGCCCCAGCATTTT. V and J are TRBV6-4 and TRBJ1-5, with 10 bases aligning to TRBD1. CDR3 size: 14 residues. J lost 6 bases, V lost 2 bases, and 1 base had no gene match. CDR1 is MRHNA and CDR2 is SNTAGT in the germline V gene.

This chain links TRBV4-1 with TRBJ1-3; D perhaps matches TRBD1 (6 bases). CDR1 is MGHRA, CDR2 YSYEKL, per germline. CDR3 length equals 16 residues. V lost 6 bases to trimming and J lost 4 bases, with 19 bases between them. CDR3 DNA sequence: TGCGCCAGCAGGTCCCCCGGGGGGGCGCGAGGAAACACCATATATTTT. It specifies CASRSPGGARGNTIYF.

The rearrangement uses TRBV5-5 and TRBJ1-1; 9 bases agree with TRBD1. Trimming cost V 2 bases and J 1 base; bases outside gene matches: 6. The germline V gene has CDR1 SGHKS and CDR2 YYEKEE (reference sequence). The CDR3 covers 16 residues. CDR3 sequence: CASSFGTGNKNTEAFF. Here the CDR3 DNA reads TGTGCCAGCAGCTTCGGGACAGGGAACAAGAACACTGAAGCTTTCTTT.

The chain is built from TRBV27 and TRBJ1-1; D is perhaps TRBD1 (5 bases). This CDR3 is built from 16 residues. Germline loops: CDR1 MNHEY, CDR2 SMNVEV (reference sequence). V was cut by 1 base and J by 4 bases, with 16 bases left in between. In DNA form, the CDR3 reads TGTGCCAGCAGTTTATACCGGGGCGGGATCGGCACTGAAGCTTTCTTT. Amino acids: CASSLYRGGIGTEAFF.

This chain joins TRBV9 and TRBJ2-2, with 11 bases aligning to TRBD2. With 0 bases clipped from V and 5 bases from J, the junction kept 6 bases outside the gene matches. The germline V gene has CDR1 SGDLS and CDR2 YYNGEE. CDR3 length equals 17 residues. CDR3 nucleotides: TGTGCCAGCAGCGTAGGTGGGCTAGCGGGGGGAACCGGGGAGCTGTTTTTT. It encodes CASSVGGLAGGTGELFF.

The chain has TRBV7-9 and TRBJ2-2; TRBD2 matches 10 bases. CDR3 length: 14 residues. With 4 bases clipped from V and 6 bases from J, the junction kept 2 bases outside the gene matches. Germline CDR1 SEHNR, CDR2 FQNEAQ (reference sequence). The DNA for the CDR3 is TGTGCCAGCAGCTCAGGGACTAGCGCCGGGGAGCTGTTTTTT. Translation: CASSSGTSAGELFF.

V and J are TRBV5-1 and TRBJ2-3; 14 bases align to TRBD2. Trimming at V came to 4 bases and at J to 5 bases, leaving 6 bases not matched to a gene. Germline V gives CDR1 SGHRS, CDR2 YFSETQ. CDR3 length: 16 amino acids. Here the CDR3 DNA reads TGCGCCAGCAGCCCGAAGACTAGCGGGAGGGAAGATACGCAGTATTTT. It yields the protein CASSPKTSGREDTQYF.

This chain uses TRBV27 with TRBJ2-3, with 8 bases lining up with TRBD2. The CDR3 contains 15 residues. The ends lost 0 bases at V and 6 bases at J; junction bases unmatched: 5. In germline, CDR1 is MNHEY, CDR2 SMNVEV (reference sequence). The CDR3 here is CASSLSAGEWDTQYF. The CDR3 DNA sequence: TGTGCCAGCAGTTTATCAGCGGGAGAGTGGGATACGCAGTATTTT.

This clone was recorded a few times. This sequence joins TRBV18 and TRBJ2-1; tentative D call: TRBD2 (6 bases). Trimming took 7 bases from V and 0 from J, leaving 10 bases between them. The V gene's germline CDR1 is KGHSH and CDR2 LQKENI. This CDR3 is built from 14 residues. The CDR3 nucleotides are TGTGCCAGCTTCCCGGACTACTCCTACAATGAGCAGTTCTTC. The encoded protein is CASFPDYSYNEQFF.

This chain connects TRBV4-1 to TRBJ1-3; possibly TRBD1 for D (6 bases). In germline, CDR1 is MGHRA, CDR2 YSYEKL. V lost 0 bases to trimming and J lost 2 bases, with 17 bases between them. This CDR3 contains 18 residues. In DNA form, the CDR3 reads TGCGCCAGCAGCCAAGAAGGGGGTACACAGCTAACTGGAAACACCATATATTTT. This translates into CASSQEGGTQLTGNTIYF.

This clone was seen a handful of times. The rearrangement joins TRBV4-2 to TRBJ1-6, with 10 nucleotides matching TRBD1. Trimming cost V 1 base and J 8 bases; bases outside gene matches: 5. The germline CDR1 and CDR2 sequences are LGHNA and YNFKEQ. CDR3 size: 16 residues. The CDR3 reads CASSQGQGARDSPLHF. As DNA, the CDR3 is TGTGCCAGCAGCCAAGGACAGGGGGCGCGGGATTCACCCCTCCACTTT.

The V call is TRBV6-5, the J call TRBJ2-7; 8 bases match TRBD2. The CDR3 covers 16 residues. Trimming at V came to 3 bases and at J to 5 bases, leaving 12 bases not matched to a gene. Per the germline V gene, CDR1 is MNHEY and CDR2 is SVGAGI. The CDR3 region is CASSYSCSSGSHEQYF. The CDR3 nucleotides are TGTGCCAGCAGTTATTCCTGTTCGAGCGGGAGCCACGAGCAGTACTTC.

A few counts support this clone. This chain links TRBV4-1 with TRBJ1-6, with D uncertain. CDR3 size: 18 residues. CDR1 and CDR2 from the germline V gene are MGHRA and YSYEKL. V lost 1 base and J 3 bases, leaving 16 bases between the germline ends. The CDR3 region has the DNA TGCGCCAGCAGCCAAGGTCCCAATTTGGCGGACTATAATTCACCCCTCCACTTT. The encoded protein is CASSQGPNLADYNSPLHF.

The chain joins TRBV7-9 to TRBJ1-2; TRBD1 might be the D (5 bases). The CDR3 covers 13 residues. Germline values: CDR1 SEHNR, CDR2 FQNEAQ (reference sequence). V was pared by 5 bases and J by 3 bases, with 10 bases between. For the CDR3, the DNA is TGTGCCAGCAGCATGGACATGGACTATGGCTACACCTTC. Translating gives CASSMDMDYGYTF.

V and J are TRBV5-4 and TRBJ1-1; 7 nucleotides match TRBD1. Germline CDR1 reads SGHNT; CDR2 reads YYREEE (reference sequence). The V segment lost 4 bases and the J segment 2 bases; nucleotides outside the gene matches: 8. This CDR3 has 15 residues. The CDR3 sequence: CASSPTTGANTEAFF. The CDR3 nucleotides read TGTGCCAGCAGCCCAACCACAGGGGCTAACACTGAAGCTTTCTTT.

V usage is TRBV28 and J usage is TRBJ2-1, with D uncertain. This CDR3 is 13 amino acids long. Trimming took off 1 base at V and 10 bases at J, with 11 bases between the two ends. In germline, CDR1 is MDHEN, CDR2 SYDVKM. In DNA form, the CDR3 reads TGTGCCAGCAGTTTATCTCTACTATCGGAGCAGTTCTTC. It encodes CASSLSLLSEQFF. Full variable domain (missing parts from reference TRBV28 and TRBJ2-1): DVKVTQSSRYLVKRTGEKVFLECVQDMDHENMFWYRQDPGLGLRLIYFSYDVKMKEKGDIPEGYSVSREKKERFSLILESASTNQTSMYLCASSLSLLSEQFFGPGTRLTVL.

V and J are TRBV6-1 and TRBJ2-1; 8 positions match TRBD2. The CDR3 runs 15 residues. The trim removed 4 bases at V and 9 bases at J, leaving 11 bases unmatched. From germline, CDR1 is MNHNS and CDR2 SASEGT. The CDR3 DNA reads TGTGCCAGCAGTGCAGTCGGGAGGGCCACTGGTGAGCAGTTCTTC. This codes for CASSAVGRATGEQFF.

CDR3 region: CASTPTGTGRWYEQYF. The CDR3 coding sequence is TGTGCCAGTACCCCTACCGGGACAGGGCGTTGGTACGAGCAGTACTTC. This chain joins TRBV19 and TRBJ2-7, with 9 bases that match TRBD1. The CDR3 is 16 residues long. Trimming at V came to 7 bases and at J to 4 bases, leaving 14 bases not matched to a gene. Per the germline V gene, CDR1 is LNHDA and CDR2 is SQIVND (reference sequence).

The genes are TRBV30 and TRBJ2-4, with D possibly being TRBD2 (6 bases). The length of the CDR3 is 15 residues. Germline V gene lookup returns CDR1 GTSNPN and CDR2 SVGIG (reference sequence). Deletions cut 2 bases from V and 1 base from J, with 12 bases between. CDR3: CAWSSSALAKNIQYF. CDR3 bases: TGTGCCTGGAGTTCTAGCGCGTTGGCCAAAAACATTCAGTACTTC.

V gene TRBV5-8 combines with J gene TRBJ1-3, with TRBD1 matching over 9 bases. This CDR3 contains 15 residues. Per germline, CDR1 SGHTS and CDR2 YDEGEE. J lost 4 bases, V lost 3 bases, and 5 bases had no gene match. As DNA, the CDR3 is TGTGCCAGCAGCTGGGGGACAGGGAGAGGAAACACCATATATTTT. Protein product: CASSWGTGRGNTIYF.

The CDR3 region is CASSLTLIQPQHF. Written as DNA, the CDR3 is TGTGCCAGCAGCCTTACATTAATTCAGCCCCAGCATTTT. The genes are TRBV16 and TRBJ1-5; no clear D. Trimming removed 4 bases at V and 6 bases at J, with 10 bases between. Germline V gene data show CDR1 as KGHSY and CDR2 as FQNENV. The CDR3 sequence is 13 residues long.

DNA of the CDR3: TGTGCCTGGAGTGTATCAGGGGCGCGCTACAATGAGCAGTTCTTC. It is translated as CAWSVSGARYNEQFF. This chain connects TRBV30 to TRBJ2-1; a possible D gene is TRBD1 (6 bases). V lost 0 bases, J lost 3 bases, and 12 bases lay in between. This CDR3 region has 15 residues. CDR1 GTSNPN and CDR2 SVGIG come from the germline V gene (reference sequence).